The present T cell receptor beta chain was sequenced within a study of identical twins. Study observations and caveats: Twin pairs' shared out-of-frame alpha sequences were enriched in low generation probability. Abundant cord blood beta clonotypes carried fewer insertions; memory repertoires showed none.

J lost 10 bases, V lost 0 bases, and 2 bases had no gene match. CDR3 length: 13 residues. Germline V gives CDR1 SGHRS, CDR2 YFSETQ. cDNA carried unique molecular identifiers, and a universal primer site was added by template switching. TCRdb re-derived calls from the 5' RACE reads in MiXCR, one entry per CDR3 protein. The sample includes about 660,000 distinct CDR3 sequences, more than 6.5% of them seen just once. A note on this clonotype: Its target is unknown.

These sequences were also reported in another study, on yellow fever vaccine responses in identical twins.

V and J are TRBV5-1 and TRBJ1-5, with 9 bases identical to TRBD1. The origin of this receptor is a woman under 30 in good health. Sequenced material: PBMCs. This CDR3 is CASSLGTGDPQHF. DNA for the CDR3: TGCGCCAGCAGCTTGGGGACAGGGGACCCCCAGCATTTT.